These T cell receptor beta chains were read from a single sample in a study of response to subunit inactivated influenza vaccine. TCRdb re-derived calls from the RT-PCR reads in MiXCR, one entry per CDR3 protein. This repertoire shows almost 600,000 distinct CDR3 sequences, 14% found once; its top ten account for over 8.5%. Source: PBMCs from blood, taken approximately 12 days after vaccination. These receptors came from a man in his forties or fifties who received an inactivated influenza vaccine. The CDR3 runs from the conserved cysteine through the conserved F or W. The D gene is left open where the match is weak. Clone sizes are given selectively: once, few, many, or a class where the clone is expanded.

CDR3nt: TGTGCCAGCAGCCAATTGTACAATGAGCAGTTCTTC
CDR3aa: CASSQLYNEQFF
j_gene: TRBJ2-1
v_gene: TRBV3-1
abundance: many
d_gene: .

CDR3nt: TGCGCCAGCAGCTGGGGTGGGGGGCCTACAGATACGCAGTATTTT
CDR3aa: CASSWGGGPTDTQYF
j_gene: TRBJ2-3
v_gene: TRBV5-1
abundance: .
d_gene: .

CDR3nt: TGTGCCACCAGCAGAGCTCCTAGCGGGGGTTTTCAAGAGACCCAGTACTTC
CDR3aa: CATSRAPSGGFQETQYF
j_gene: TRBJ2-5
v_gene: TRBV15
abundance: few
d_gene: TRBD2

CDR3nt: TGTGCCAGCAGTTCTACATTCGACATGTCGCCCTACGAGCAGTACTTC
CDR3aa: CASSSTFDMSPYEQYF
j_gene: TRBJ2-7
v_gene: TRBV28
abundance: .
d_gene: .

CDR3nt: TGTGCCAGCAGTTACTCTAATCGGGCAGGATATCAGCCCCAGCATTTT
CDR3aa: CASSYSNRAGYQPQHF
j_gene: TRBJ1-5
v_gene: TRBV6-2/TRBV6-3
abundance: .
d_gene: .

CDR3nt: TGCGCCAGCAGGGTTCGGACAGGGATTAACTATGGCTACACCTTC
CDR3aa: CASRVRTGINYGYTF
j_gene: TRBJ1-2
v_gene: TRBV10-2
abundance: .
d_gene: TRBD1

CDR3nt: TGTGCCAGCAGCGTAGGACCCACAGATACGCAGTATTTT
CDR3aa: CASSVGPTDTQYF
j_gene: TRBJ2-3
v_gene: TRBV9
abundance: many
d_gene: .

CDR3nt: TGTGCCTGCAGCGCCCCTCCGCTGGAGCTGAGAGAGACCCAGTACTTC
CDR3aa: CACSAPPLELRETQYF
j_gene: TRBJ2-5
v_gene: TRBV7-9
abundance: .
d_gene: .

CDR3nt: TGTGCCAGCAGTCCGGCCGGGACAGGGCTTAATCAGCCCCAGCATTTT
CDR3aa: CASSPAGTGLNQPQHF
j_gene: TRBJ1-5
v_gene: TRBV12-3/TRBV12-4
abundance: .
d_gene: TRBD1

CDR3nt: TGTGCCAGCAGCTTAGGTGATTCCTCTGGAAACACCATATATTTT
CDR3aa: CASSLGDSSGNTIYF
j_gene: TRBJ1-3
v_gene: TRBV13
abundance: many
d_gene: .

CDR3nt: TGTGCCAGCAGGAGTTTAGGTGTCCAGGTCCGCACTGAAGCTTTCTTT
CDR3aa: CASRSLGVQVRTEAFF
j_gene: TRBJ1-1
v_gene: TRBV12-3/TRBV12-4
abundance: .
d_gene: .

CDR3nt: TGTGCCAGCAGCTTGGTCGGCAGTTCAAGCGCAGATACGCAGTATTTT
CDR3aa: CASSLVGSSSADTQYF
j_gene: TRBJ2-3
v_gene: TRBV5-5
abundance: many
d_gene: .

CDR3nt: TGCAGTGCTAGAGATCCTAGCGGGGGGTCCTACGAGCAGTACTTC
CDR3aa: CSARDPSGGSYEQYF
j_gene: TRBJ2-7
v_gene: TRBV20-1
abundance: few
d_gene: TRBD2

CDR3nt: TGCGCCAGCAGCCAAGGGGCTAGCGGCCAGGGGGAGACCCAGTACTTC
CDR3aa: CASSQGASGQGETQYF
j_gene: TRBJ2-5
v_gene: TRBV4-3
abundance: few
d_gene: .

CDR3nt: TGCGCCAGCAGCAAAGACAGGGCAAGCACAGATACGCAGTATTTT
CDR3aa: CASSKDRASTDTQYF
j_gene: TRBJ2-3
v_gene: TRBV5-1
abundance: few
d_gene: TRBD1

CDR3nt: TGTGCCTGGAGCCTGTGGGAGACCCAGTACTTC
CDR3aa: CAWSLWETQYF
j_gene: TRBJ2-5
v_gene: TRBV30
abundance: .
d_gene: .

CDR3nt: TGTGCCAGCACCTCCGTATCGGTAGGGTTTAATTCACCCCTCCACTTT
CDR3aa: CASTSVSVGFNSPLHF
j_gene: TRBJ1-6
v_gene: TRBV28
abundance: .
d_gene: .

CDR3nt: TGCAGTGCTAGAGGGACAGGGGCTTATAGCAATCAGCCCCAGCATTTT
CDR3aa: CSARGTGAYSNQPQHF
j_gene: TRBJ1-5
v_gene: TRBV20-1
abundance: few
d_gene: TRBD1

CDR3nt: TGTGCCAGCAGCGTATCAACCACTGGGAATTCACCCCTCCACTTT
CDR3aa: CASSVSTTGNSPLHF
j_gene: TRBJ1-6
v_gene: TRBV9
abundance: many
d_gene: .

CDR3nt: TGCGCCAGCAGCTTGATTGGTGATAACGTCTACGAGCAGTACTTC
CDR3aa: CASSLIGDNVYEQYF
j_gene: TRBJ2-7
v_gene: TRBV5-1
abundance: few
d_gene: .

CDR3nt: TGTGCCAGCAGCCGTTACATGACATTTGCTAGCACAGATACGCAGTATTTT
CDR3aa: CASSRYMTFASTDTQYF
j_gene: TRBJ2-3
v_gene: TRBV11-2
abundance: .
d_gene: .

CDR3nt: TGTGCCAGCAGCCAATTTTCCCGGACTAGCGGGAGATACTCCAGCACAGATACGCAGTATTTT
CDR3aa: CASSQFSRTSGRYSSTDTQYF
j_gene: TRBJ2-3
v_gene: TRBV4-2
abundance: .
d_gene: TRBD2

CDR3nt: TGTGCCAGCTGGCCGGGACAGGCCATCACCGGGGAGCTGTTTTTT
CDR3aa: CASWPGQAITGELFF
j_gene: TRBJ2-2
v_gene: TRBV6-2/TRBV6-3
abundance: many
d_gene: TRBD1

CDR3nt: TGCAGTGCTAGAGATAGGAGGTATGGGCAGCCCCAGCATTTT
CDR3aa: CSARDRRYGQPQHF
j_gene: TRBJ1-5
v_gene: TRBV20-1
abundance: many
d_gene: .

CDR3nt: TGTGCCACCAGCAGAGTTGTCCTGTTAGCGGGGGGACATACGCAGTATTTT
CDR3aa: CATSRVVLLAGGHTQYF
j_gene: TRBJ2-3
v_gene: TRBV15
abundance: many
d_gene: TRBD2

CDR3nt: TGCGCCAGCAGCCCCCCCGGGACAGGGAGGTCCCCCGGGGAGCTGTTTTTT
CDR3aa: CASSPPGTGRSPGELFF
j_gene: TRBJ2-2
v_gene: TRBV5-1
abundance: once
d_gene: TRBD1

CDR3nt: TGCGCCAGCAGGGCCGGGGAGAACACTGAAGCTTTCTTT
CDR3aa: CASRAGENTEAFF
j_gene: TRBJ1-1
v_gene: TRBV5-1
abundance: many
d_gene: .

CDR3nt: TGTGCCAGCAGCTTAAGGCAGCTTAACTATGGCTACACCTTC
CDR3aa: CASSLRQLNYGYTF
j_gene: TRBJ1-2
v_gene: TRBV7-2
abundance: .
d_gene: .

CDR3nt: TGTGCCAGCAGCTTGGATCACTCCTACGAGCAGTACTTC
CDR3aa: CASSLDHSYEQYF
j_gene: TRBJ2-7
v_gene: TRBV5-6
abundance: few
d_gene: .

CDR3nt: TGTGCCAGCAGCTCCCATCAAGTGGCTAGCACAGATACGCAGTATTTT
CDR3aa: CASSSHQVASTDTQYF
j_gene: TRBJ2-3
v_gene: TRBV7-2
abundance: .
d_gene: .

CDR3nt: TGTGCCAGCTCACCCGTAGGACAGGGCGAGCAGTACTTC
CDR3aa: CASSPVGQGEQYF
j_gene: TRBJ2-7
v_gene: TRBV18
abundance: .
d_gene: TRBD1

CDR3nt: TGCGCCAGCAGTCGACCGGACCGCACAGATACGCAGTATTTT
CDR3aa: CASSRPDRTDTQYF
j_gene: TRBJ2-3
v_gene: TRBV5-1
abundance: few
d_gene: .

CDR3nt: TGTGCCAGCAGTAGACGGGATTCCTACAATGAGCAGTTCTTC
CDR3aa: CASSRRDSYNEQFF
j_gene: TRBJ2-1
v_gene: TRBV11-3
abundance: .
d_gene: .

CDR3nt: TGCAGTGCTAGAGATCGTCGGCTCCTCAGCACAGATACGCAGTATTTT
CDR3aa: CSARDRRLLSTDTQYF
j_gene: TRBJ2-3
v_gene: TRBV20-1
abundance: few
d_gene: .

CDR3nt: TGCAGTGTGTTTGCTTTCGGGAGCTCCTACAATGAGCAGTTCTTC
CDR3aa: CSVFAFGSSYNEQFF
j_gene: TRBJ2-1
v_gene: TRBV20-1
abundance: few
d_gene: .

CDR3nt: TGTGCCAGCAGCTTGGCCGTTAAGACCCAGTACTTC
CDR3aa: CASSLAVKTQYF
j_gene: TRBJ2-5
v_gene: TRBV5-6
abundance: .
d_gene: .

CDR3nt: TGCAGTGCCCTTCGCGACCCGACCGACTACGAGCAGTACTTC
CDR3aa: CSALRDPTDYEQYF
j_gene: TRBJ2-7
v_gene: TRBV20-1
abundance: few
d_gene: .

CDR3nt: TGTGCCAGCAGTCGGGACAGGGGGACCTACGAGCAGTACTTC
CDR3aa: CASSRDRGTYEQYF
j_gene: TRBJ2-7
v_gene: TRBV7-2
abundance: many
d_gene: TRBD1

CDR3nt: TGTGCCAGCAGTTACCCCCAAGACAGGCGGCAAGAGACCCAGTACTTC
CDR3aa: CASSYPQDRRQETQYF
j_gene: TRBJ2-5
v_gene: TRBV6-7
abundance: .
d_gene: .

CDR3nt: TGCGCCAGCAGCGTATCGACTAGCGGGGGGAAAGATACGCAGTATTTT
CDR3aa: CASSVSTSGGKDTQYF
j_gene: TRBJ2-3
v_gene: TRBV4-3
abundance: .
d_gene: TRBD2

CDR3nt: TGTGCCAGCAGCTTGACTGATCGGGCCAACGTCCTGACTTTC
CDR3aa: CASSLTDRANVLTF
j_gene: TRBJ2-6
v_gene: TRBV7-9
abundance: few
d_gene: .

CDR3nt: TGTGCCAGCAGTTTCTCCAGGCGAGCTAACTATGGCTACACCTTC
CDR3aa: CASSFSRRANYGYTF
j_gene: TRBJ1-2
v_gene: TRBV12-3/TRBV12-4
abundance: few
d_gene: .

CDR3nt: TGCAGTGCTAGATCCGGGACAGGGGTAGGCTACACCTTC
CDR3aa: CSARSGTGVGYTF
j_gene: TRBJ1-2
v_gene: TRBV20-1
abundance: few
d_gene: TRBD1

CDR3nt: TGTGCCAGCAGCTTAGTTATGAATCCCCAAGAGACCCAGTACTTC
CDR3aa: CASSLVMNPQETQYF
j_gene: TRBJ2-5
v_gene: TRBV7-6
abundance: .
d_gene: .

CDR3nt: TGCAGTGCTATTAGCGGGAGGGCCTACAATGAGCAGTTCTTC
CDR3aa: CSAISGRAYNEQFF
j_gene: TRBJ2-1
v_gene: TRBV20-1
abundance: .
d_gene: TRBD2

CDR3nt: TGTGCCAGCAGTTTAGATGTGGGGGCGCGGGAGACCCAGTACTTC
CDR3aa: CASSLDVGARETQYF
j_gene: TRBJ2-5
v_gene: TRBV12-3/TRBV12-4
abundance: few
d_gene: .

CDR3nt: TGTGCCAGCAGTTTATCGGCGGGGGGGCCAGATGAGCAGTTCTTC
CDR3aa: CASSLSAGGPDEQFF
j_gene: TRBJ2-1
v_gene: TRBV12-3/TRBV12-4
abundance: few
d_gene: TRBD2

CDR3nt: TGTGCCAGCAGTTACGGCGGGGGAGGAATAGAGACCCAGTACTTC
CDR3aa: CASSYGGGGIETQYF
j_gene: TRBJ2-5
v_gene: TRBV6-5
abundance: .
d_gene: TRBD2

CDR3nt: TGCAGCGTTGAACATCAGGATCCCGGTACGCAGTATTTT
CDR3aa: CSVEHQDPGTQYF
j_gene: TRBJ2-3
v_gene: TRBV29-1
abundance: many
d_gene: .

CDR3nt: TGTGCCACCAGTGATTCCTTCTGGACAGGGAGGGAGAACACCGGGGAGCTGTTTTTT
CDR3aa: CATSDSFWTGRENTGELFF
j_gene: TRBJ2-2
v_gene: TRBV24-1
abundance: many
d_gene: .

CDR3nt: TGTGCCAGCAGTGACCCACGACAGGGACGGGGCACTGAAGCTTTCTTT
CDR3aa: CASSDPRQGRGTEAFF
j_gene: TRBJ1-1
v_gene: TRBV6-2/TRBV6-3
abundance: .
d_gene: TRBD1

CDR3nt: TGTGCCAGCAGTCGCGTAGTACAGGGCGGGGAGACCCAGTACTTC
CDR3aa: CASSRVVQGGETQYF
j_gene: TRBJ2-5
v_gene: TRBV6-2/TRBV6-3
abundance: .
d_gene: .

CDR3nt: TGTGCCAGCAGCTTGGAGATGGCCGAGCAGTACTTC
CDR3aa: CASSLEMAEQYF
j_gene: TRBJ2-7
v_gene: TRBV5-4
abundance: .
d_gene: .

CDR3nt: TGTGCCAGCAGCGAAAGGACAGATGTCACGCAGACCCAGTACTTC
CDR3aa: CASSERTDVTQTQYF
j_gene: TRBJ2-5
v_gene: TRBV11-2
abundance: .
d_gene: .

CDR3nt: TGTGCCAGCAGCGACGTTGCAGCGGGGGGGAATGAGCAGTTCTTC
CDR3aa: CASSDVAAGGNEQFF
j_gene: TRBJ2-1
v_gene: TRBV9
abundance: once
d_gene: TRBD2

CDR3nt: TGCGCCAGCAGCTCCAGGACAGGGGGGAATGAGCAGTTCTTC
CDR3aa: CASSSRTGGNEQFF
j_gene: TRBJ2-1
v_gene: TRBV5-1
abundance: .
d_gene: TRBD1

CDR3nt: TGTGCCAGCAGTTTACTGGGTTACGAGCAGTTCTTC
CDR3aa: CASSLLGYEQFF
j_gene: TRBJ2-1
v_gene: TRBV12-3/TRBV12-4
abundance: .
d_gene: .

CDR3nt: TGTGCCAGCAGCTTAAGCGAGGATGAGCAGTTCTTC
CDR3aa: CASSLSEDEQFF
j_gene: TRBJ2-1
v_gene: TRBV7-3
abundance: few
d_gene: .

CDR3nt: TGCAGTGCTAGAGCGGGGGAGGCCAAAAACATTCAGTACTTC
CDR3aa: CSARAGEAKNIQYF
j_gene: TRBJ2-4
v_gene: TRBV20-1
abundance: .
d_gene: .

CDR3nt: TGCGCCAGCAGCTTGGCCGGACAGGGTCGTTCACCCCTCCACTTT
CDR3aa: CASSLAGQGRSPLHF
j_gene: TRBJ1-6
v_gene: TRBV5-1
abundance: .
d_gene: TRBD1